Shown below are 16 T cell receptor beta chains from a single sample sequenced in a study of PD-1 blockade in classical Hodgkin lymphoma. Every patient relapsed after autologous stem cell transplantation, and brentuximab vedotin exposure varied. Profiling relied on immunoSEQ multiplex PCR, and the TCRdb table lists in-frame clones only, not all of them. The table includes 55,000 to 75,000 clones, roughly 91% detected once. Sequenced material: peripheral blood mononuclear cells (PBMCs), taken at baseline. The receptors here all came from a human donor with classical Hodgkin lymphoma.

This chain uses TRBV6-6 with TRBJ2-2, with TRBD1 as a possible D gene (5 bases). In germline, CDR1 is MNHNY, CDR2 SVGAGI (reference sequence). The CDR3 contains 15 residues. The ends were cut back, 2 bases at V and 0 bases at J, with 7 bases in the middle. This CDR3 reads CASSYRGSNTGELFF. The CDR3 DNA reads TGTGCCAGCAGTTACAGGGGCTCGAACACCGGGGAGCTGTTTTTT.

The chain has TRBV7-3 and TRBJ2-7; 12 nucleotides align to TRBD2. CDR3 length: 14 amino acids. Per germline, CDR1 SGHTA and CDR2 FQGTGA. Trimming took 5 bases from V and 2 from J; bases not matched to a gene: 1. In DNA, the CDR3 is TGTGCCAGCAGCCCTAGCGGGGGGGCCTACGAGCAGTACTTC. Translating gives CASSPSGGAYEQYF.

The DNA of the CDR3 is TGTGCCAGCAGGACCATTACAGATACGCAGTATTTT. It encodes CASRTITDTQYF. The rearrangement joins TRBV11-2 to TRBJ2-3; D remains ambiguous. The CDR3 contains 12 residues. Germline V gives CDR1 SGHAT, CDR2 FQNNGV. Trimming shortened V by 6 bases and J by 3 bases, and 7 bases separated the two germline ends.

The chain is built from TRBV18 and TRBJ1-3; unclear D gene. This CDR3 has 14 residues. The V end was cut by 9 bases, the J end by 0 bases, with 12 bases between. CDR1 and CDR2 (germline): KGHSH, LQKENI. The DNA for the CDR3 is TGTGCCAGTACGGGCCTAAGCTCTGGAAACACCATATATTTT. It specifies CASTGLSSGNTIYF.

The V gene is TRBV4-3, the J gene TRBJ2-1; a weak D match, TRBD1 (6 bases). V dropped 6 bases and J dropped 7 bases, with 16 bases sitting between them. The germline V gene encodes CDR1 LGHNA and CDR2 YSLEER. This CDR3 is 14 amino acids long. CDR3 sequence (DNA): TGCGCCAGCAGTCCCTGGGCAGGGGATAATGAGCAGTTCTTC. Its protein product is CASSPWAGDNEQFF.

This chain links TRBV4-3 with TRBJ2-3; 9 bases line up with TRBD2. This CDR3 contains 21 residues. Losses at the gene ends were 0 bases for V and 5 bases for J; bases not matched to a gene: 21. Per germline, CDR1 LGHNA and CDR2 YSLEER. CDR3 coding DNA: TGCGCCAGCAGCCAAGATCGGCATGGTAGCGGGAGTCCGGGGGGGTTAGATACGCAGTATTTT. This translates into CASSQDRHGSGSPGGLDTQYF.

The chain is built from TRBV5-1 and TRBJ2-3, with 15 bases fitting TRBD2. The V segment lost 4 bases and the J segment 0 bases; nucleotides outside the gene matches: 3. Per germline, CDR1 SGHRS and CDR2 YFSETQ. This CDR3 has 17 amino acids. The DNA for the CDR3 is TGCGCCAGCAGCCCCGGACTAGCGGGAGGGAGCACAGATACGCAGTATTTT. Its protein is CASSPGLAGGSTDTQYF.

The genes are TRBV30 and TRBJ1-2; no reliable D call. Germline V gene sequence: CDR1 GTSNPN, CDR2 SVGIG (reference sequence). CDR3 length: 14 residues. The V end was cut by 1 base, the J end by 1 base, with 10 bases between. Here the CDR3 reads CAWSAGGFNYGYTF. The CDR3 nucleotides are TGTGCCTGGAGTGCAGGCGGCTTTAACTATGGCTACACCTTC.

J is TRBJ2-5 and V is TRBV27; no firm D call. Trimming removed 1 base at V and 2 bases at J, with 8 bases between. The CDR3 covers 14 residues. CDR1 and CDR2 from the germline V gene are MNHEY and SMNVEV (reference sequence). CDR3 amino acids: CASSLWAGQETQYF. In DNA form, the CDR3 reads TGTGCCAGCAGTTTATGGGCAGGTCAAGAGACCCAGTACTTC.

The chain combines TRBV7-9 with TRBJ2-3, with TRBD1 matching 7 bases. Germline V lookup: CDR1 SEHNR, CDR2 FQNEAQ (reference sequence). Germline trimming cut 3 bases from V and 1 base from J; bases unmatched to any gene: 1. The CDR3 is 14 amino acids. CDR3 in DNA: TGTGCCAGCAGCTTGCAGGGGGGCACAGATACGCAGTATTTT. Protein sequence: CASSLQGGTDTQYF.

The chain couples TRBV2 to TRBJ2-1, with D tentatively TRBD2 (6 bases). The CDR3 sequence is 16 residues long. Germline V CDR1 and CDR2: SNHLY, FYNNEI. The ends were cut back, 4 bases at V and 4 bases at J, with 17 bases in the middle. The CDR3 region is CASSAPLAGRYNEQFF. CDR3 nucleotide sequence: TGTGCCAGCAGTGCCCCTCTGGCGGGGAGATACAATGAGCAGTTCTTC.

The J gene is TRBJ2-7, the V gene TRBV5-4, with 12 bases identical to TRBD2. Germline CDR1 reads SGHNT; CDR2 reads YYREEE (reference sequence). V shed 4 bases, J shed 4 bases, and the junction held 9 bases outside the gene matches. This CDR3 region has 16 residues. CDR3 sequence (DNA): TGTGCCAGCAGCCAAGTTTCGGGACTAGCGGGTTACGAGCAGTACTTC. Translation: CASSQVSGLAGYEQYF.

The V gene is TRBV7-6, the J gene TRBJ2-1, with 7 positions matching TRBD2. This CDR3 spans 14 amino acids. V was pared by 1 base and J by 12 bases, with 9 bases of the junction left unmatched. Germline assignment: CDR1 SGHVS and CDR2 FNYEAQ. CDR3 DNA sequence: TGTGCCAGCAGCTTAGGCGGGGGAGGCGAGACGCAGTTCTTC. Translated, it gives CASSLGGGGETQFF.

The J gene is TRBJ1-1, the V gene TRBV25-1, with 7 positions matching TRBD1. V gave up 8 bases and J gave up 6 bases; unmatched junction bases: 9. Germline values: CDR1 MGHDK, CDR2 SYGVNS. The CDR3 totals 13 residues. CDR3 nucleotide sequence: TGTGCCAGCGTAACAGGGGTGGGTGCTGAAGCTTTCTTT. It yields the protein CASVTGVGAEAFF. The entire variable domain, with the rest obtained from reference TRBV25-1 and TRBJ1-1, is as follows: EADIYQTPRYLVIGTGKKITLECSQTMGHDKMYWYQQDPGMELHLIHYSYGVNSTEKGDLSSESTVSRIRTEHFPLTLESARPSHTSQYLCASVTGVGAEAFFGQGTRLTVV.

CDR3: CASSLIRGALTGGPSDTQYF. The CDR3 nucleotides are TGTGCCAGCAGCTTAATACGGGGGGCGCTTACGGGAGGGCCGTCAGATACGCAGTATTTT. The rearrangement uses TRBV7-3 and TRBJ2-3, with 8 bases aligning to TRBD2. CDR1 is SGHTA and CDR2 is FQGTGA in the germline V gene. Trimming took 1 base from V and 4 from J; bases not matched to a gene: 19. The CDR3 runs to 20 residues.

V and J are TRBV27 and TRBJ2-1; D not resolved. Trimming removed 8 bases at V and 3 bases at J, with 8 bases between. The CDR3 is 12 residues long. Germline-derived CDR1 and CDR2 are MNHEY and SMNVEV (reference sequence). The CDR3 coding sequence is TGTGCCAGCTCGACACTCTACAATGAGCAGTTCTTC. Translating gives CASSTLYNEQFF.